This section outlines one T cell receptor (beta chain) sequence together with its context. Its cognate antigen is unknown. PCR involved 60 Vbeta and 13 Jbeta primers. The method was immunoSEQ multiplex PCR; TCRdb's version includes in-frame clones alone and lacks a portion of them. The sample yields approximately 150,000 clones, under 70% seen once. This entry comes from a study of cytomegalovirus exposure and HLA in healthy donors. The study's findings and limits: The likely origin of a cluster of highly shared sequence variants was a sequencing artifact. The study put 150 or so TCR beta chains on its list as cytomegalovirus-associated.

Sequencing was done on a sample of PBMCs. The clonotype comes from a man aged 25 to 45 in good health and CMV-seropositive.

The CDR3 region is CASTWEAGTYGYTF. Written as DNA, the CDR3 is TGTGCCAGTACTTGGGAGGCGGGAACCTATGGCTACACCTTC. The chain employs TRBV19 and TRBJ1-2; D not certain. The V and J ends lost 7 bases and 4 bases respectively, with 16 bases between them. The CDR3 has 14 residues. Germline loops: CDR1 LNHDA, CDR2 SQIVND (reference sequence).